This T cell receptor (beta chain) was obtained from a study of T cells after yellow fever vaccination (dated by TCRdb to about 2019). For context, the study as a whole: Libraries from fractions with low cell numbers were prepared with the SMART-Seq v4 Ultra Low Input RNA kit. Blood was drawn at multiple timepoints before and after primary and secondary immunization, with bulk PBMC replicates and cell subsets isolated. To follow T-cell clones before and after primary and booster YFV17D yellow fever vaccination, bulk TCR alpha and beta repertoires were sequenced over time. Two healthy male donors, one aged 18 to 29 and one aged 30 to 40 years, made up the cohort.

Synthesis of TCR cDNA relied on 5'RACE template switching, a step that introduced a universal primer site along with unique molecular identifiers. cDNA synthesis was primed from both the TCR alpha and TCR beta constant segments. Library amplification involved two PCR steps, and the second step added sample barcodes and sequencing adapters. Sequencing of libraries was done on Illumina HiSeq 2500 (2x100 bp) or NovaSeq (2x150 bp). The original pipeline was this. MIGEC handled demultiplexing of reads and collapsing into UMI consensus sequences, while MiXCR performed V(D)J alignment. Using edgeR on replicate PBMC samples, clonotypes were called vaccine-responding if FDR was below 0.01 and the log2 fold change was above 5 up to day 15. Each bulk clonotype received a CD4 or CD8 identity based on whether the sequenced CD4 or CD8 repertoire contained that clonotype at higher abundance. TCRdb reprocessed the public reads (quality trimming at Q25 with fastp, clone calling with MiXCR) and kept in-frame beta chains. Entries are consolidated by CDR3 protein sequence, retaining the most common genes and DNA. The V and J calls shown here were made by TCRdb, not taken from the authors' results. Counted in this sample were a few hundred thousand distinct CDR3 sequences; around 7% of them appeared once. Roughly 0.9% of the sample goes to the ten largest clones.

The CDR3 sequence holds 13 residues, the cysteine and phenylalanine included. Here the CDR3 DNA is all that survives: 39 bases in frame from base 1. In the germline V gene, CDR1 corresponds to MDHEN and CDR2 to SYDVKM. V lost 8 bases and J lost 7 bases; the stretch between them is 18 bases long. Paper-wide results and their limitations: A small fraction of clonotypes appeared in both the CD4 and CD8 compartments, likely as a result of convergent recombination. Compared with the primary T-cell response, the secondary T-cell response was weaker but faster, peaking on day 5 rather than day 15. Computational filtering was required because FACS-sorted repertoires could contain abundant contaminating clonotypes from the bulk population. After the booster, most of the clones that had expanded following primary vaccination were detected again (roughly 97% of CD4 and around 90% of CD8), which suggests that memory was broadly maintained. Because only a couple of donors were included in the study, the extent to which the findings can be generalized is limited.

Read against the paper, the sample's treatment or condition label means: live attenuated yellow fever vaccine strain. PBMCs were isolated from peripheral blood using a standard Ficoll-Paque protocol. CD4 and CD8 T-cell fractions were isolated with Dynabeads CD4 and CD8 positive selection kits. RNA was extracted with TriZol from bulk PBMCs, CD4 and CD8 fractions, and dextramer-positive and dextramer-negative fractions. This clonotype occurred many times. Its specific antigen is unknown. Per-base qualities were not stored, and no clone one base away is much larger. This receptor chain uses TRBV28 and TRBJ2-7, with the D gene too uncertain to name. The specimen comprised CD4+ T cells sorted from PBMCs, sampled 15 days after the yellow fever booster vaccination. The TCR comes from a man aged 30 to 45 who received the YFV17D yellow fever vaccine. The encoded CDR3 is CASFGPPEREQYF. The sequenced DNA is TGTGCCAGCTTTGGCCCCCCGGAACGAGAGCAGTACTTC.